These 24 T cell receptor beta chains were all obtained from the same sample, sequenced in a study of T cell responses to AZD1222 COVID-19 vaccine. The method was immunoSEQ multiplex PCR; TCRdb's version includes in-frame clones alone and lacks a portion of them. The table records about 70,000 clones, around 90% of them present only once. The input for sequencing was peripheral blood, taken 28 days after the second AZD1222 dose. The receptors derive from an adult who received the AZD1222 COVID-19 vaccine.

In nucleotides, the CDR3 is TGTGCCAGCAGCTTGGCGGGCGGACTGACCTACGAGCAGTACTTC. This codes for CASSLAGGLTYEQYF. This chain uses TRBV5-4 with TRBJ2-7, with a possible D match to TRBD2 (5 bases). The ends were cut back, 0 bases at V and 2 bases at J, with 12 bases in the middle. CDR1 SGHNT and CDR2 YYREEE come from the germline V gene (reference sequence). The CDR3 contains 15 residues.

This sequence joins TRBV15 and TRBJ1-3; D gene unclear. Germline V gene sequence: CDR1 LNHNV, CDR2 YYDKDF (reference sequence). The CDR3 consists of 12 residues. V shed 5 bases and J shed 0 bases, with 2 bases lying between them. CDR3 nucleotides: TGTGCCACCAGCCTCTCTGGAAACACCATATATTTT. Its translation: CATSLSGNTIYF.

The chain is built from TRBV3-1 (or the pseudogene TRBV3-2) and TRBJ2-7; 7 bases are shared with TRBD1. V was clipped by 6 bases and J by 5 bases; unmatched bases: 10. Germline CDR1 and CDR2: LGHDT and YNNKEL (reference sequence). This CDR3 contains 14 residues. This chain's CDR3 is CASSLRAGTDEQYF. CDR3 coding DNA: TGTGCCAGCAGTTTGAGGGCTGGGACAGACGAGCAGTACTTC.

This clone is a singleton in its sample. V usage is TRBV6-6 and J usage is TRBJ2-3; 7 positions agree with TRBD1. Germline V gives CDR1 MNHNY, CDR2 SVGAGI (reference sequence). Trimming at V came to 5 bases and at J to 1 base, leaving 12 bases not matched to a gene. The CDR3 sequence is 17 residues long. The DNA of the CDR3 is TGTGCCAGCAGTCTCACTCGACAGGGAGAAGGCACAGATACGCAGTATTTT. Translation gives CASSLTRQGEGTDTQYF.

V gene TRBV14 combines with J gene TRBJ2-2, with D possibly being TRBD2 (6 bases). The CDR3 has 18 amino acids. Germline loops: CDR1 SGHDN, CDR2 FVKESK. Trimming left V 0 bases short and J 6 bases short, with 20 bases between. The CDR3 loop reads CASSQEVYGGLISGELFF. Written as DNA, the CDR3 is TGTGCCAGCAGCCAAGAGGTATACGGCGGACTAATATCCGGGGAGCTGTTTTTT.

The chain is built from TRBV18 and TRBJ2-2; 7 bases are shared with TRBD2. The CDR3 is 16 residues long. Germline loops: CDR1 KGHSH, CDR2 LQKENI. V dropped 5 bases and J dropped 7; count of bases not matched to a gene: 13. The CDR3 coding sequence is TGTGCCAGCTCAGCGGGGGTAGCGGGCCCCGACGGGGAGCTGTTTTTT. It yields the protein CASSAGVAGPDGELFF.

The chain links TRBV7-8 to TRBJ1-5; D gene unclear. The CDR3 is 16 residues long. Germline V CDR1 and CDR2: SGHVS, FQNEAQ. The ends were cut back, 3 bases at V and 2 bases at J, with 14 bases in the middle. CDR3 nucleotide sequence: TGTGCCAGCAGCTTTTCTTCTCTTCACGGCAATCAGCCCCAGCATTTT. Its translation is CASSFSSLHGNQPQHF. The entire variable domain, with the rest obtained from reference TRBV7-8 and TRBJ1-5, is as follows: GAGVSQSPRYKVAKRGQDVALRCDPISGHVSLFWYQQALGQGPEFLTYFQNEAQLDKSGLPSDRFFAERPEGSVSTLKIQRTQQEDSAVYLCASSFSSLHGNQPQHFGDGTRLSIL.

The V call is TRBV6-1, the J call TRBJ1-2; TRBD1 aligns across 9 bases. Germline V lookup: CDR1 MNHNS, CDR2 SASEGT. This CDR3 spans 14 amino acids. Losses at the gene ends were 2 bases for V and 4 bases for J; bases not matched to a gene: 2. As DNA, the CDR3 is TGTGCCAGCAGTGAAATGGACAGGGGCTATGGCTACACCTTC. It codes for CASSEMDRGYGYTF.

This clone has just one count. The rearrangement links TRBV21-1 to TRBJ1-2. TRBV21-1 constitutes a pseudogene. The CDR3 is made up of 16 amino acids. This CDR3 reads CASSKGGEGGAGGYTF. As DNA, the CDR3 is TGTGCCAGCAGCAAAGGCGGGGAGGGAGGGGCTGGTGGCTACACCTTC.

This sequence joins TRBV5-8 and TRBJ1-5; a possible D gene is TRBD1 (5 bases). This CDR3 comprises 15 residues. The ends were cut back, 0 bases at V and 8 bases at J, with 15 bases in the middle. Per the germline V gene, CDR1 is SGHTS and CDR2 is YDEGEE. Here the CDR3 reads CASSLDRTLQEPQHF. The CDR3 DNA reads as TGTGCCAGCAGCTTGGACAGGACTTTACAGGAGCCCCAGCATTTT.

Concerning this clone: The same CDR3 also results from other DNA sequences found in this sample. The chain links TRBV7-9 to TRBJ1-1; D remains ambiguous. The CDR3 is 11 amino acids. The V and J ends lost 9 bases and 1 base respectively, with 6 bases between them. The germline gives CDR1 SEHNR, CDR2 FQNEAQ (reference sequence). This CDR3 reads CASDRNTEAFF. CDR3 coding DNA: TGTGCCAGTGATAGGAACACTGAAGCTTTCTTT.

The chain uses TRBV7-9 and TRBJ1-1, with TRBD1 as a possible D gene (5 bases). Germline values: CDR1 SEHNR, CDR2 FQNEAQ (reference sequence). The CDR3 is 14 residues long. The ends were cut back, 6 bases at V and 5 bases at J, with 16 bases in the middle. The CDR3 nucleotides are TGTGCCAGCAGGACCCCTGGAGGGGAGACTGAAGCTTTCTTT. It encodes CASRTPGGETEAFF.

The chain uses TRBV6-2 or TRBV6-3 and TRBJ2-3; 16 bases match TRBD2. CDR1 is MNHEY and CDR2 is SVGEGT in the germline V gene. The CDR3 extends over 17 amino acids. J lost 4 bases, V lost 5 bases, and 6 bases had no gene match. CDR3 coding DNA: TGTGCCAGCAGTAAACCGGGACTAGCGGGAGGGCCAGATACGCAGTATTTT. The encoded protein is CASSKPGLAGGPDTQYF.

In this sample, this clone turned up once. DNA of the CDR3: TGCAGCGCTGACCAAGGGTATAACACTGAAGCTTTCTTT. The encoded protein is CSADQGYNTEAFF. This chain joins TRBV29-1 and TRBJ1-1; D is unresolved. Germline assignment: CDR1 SQVTM and CDR2 ANQGSEA. This CDR3 contains 13 residues. V was shortened by 7 bases and J by 2 bases, with 14 bases between the two germline ends.

The chain joins TRBV9 to TRBJ1-2; 8 nucleotides agree with TRBD1. Trimming removed 4 bases from V and 7 bases from J; junction bases left unmatched: 15. CDR3 length: 16 amino acids. Germline V gives CDR1 SGDLS, CDR2 YYNGEE. CDR3 region: CASSPRPGGVSGGYTF. Written as DNA, the CDR3 is TGTGCCAGCAGCCCCCGCCCAGGGGGCGTTAGCGGTGGCTACACCTTC.

The genes are TRBV6-4 and TRBJ2-1, with D possibly TRBD2 on 6 matching bases. V lost 2 bases, J lost 3 bases, and 14 bases lay in between. The CDR3 sequence is 16 residues long. CDR1 is MRHNA, CDR2 SNTAGT, per germline. CDR3 nucleotide sequence: TGTGCCAGCAGTGACGAGACTAGTTTCGGCTACAATGAGCAGTTCTTC. Translated, it gives CASSDETSFGYNEQFF.

The chain has TRBV30 and TRBJ2-1, with TRBD2 matching 8 bases. Unmatched junction bases numbered 3, after V lost 2 bases and J lost 6 bases. The CDR3 loop spans 13 amino acids. Germline V gene sequence: CDR1 GTSNPN, CDR2 SVGIG (reference sequence). The CDR3: CAWSWTSSNEQFF. CDR3 bases: TGTGCCTGGAGTTGGACTAGCAGCAATGAGCAGTTCTTC.

This chain uses TRBV25-1 with TRBJ1-2, with D perhaps matching TRBD1 (6 bases). Germline CDR1 and CDR2: MGHDK and SYGVNS. This CDR3 contains 13 residues. V lost 3 bases and J lost 5, with 10 bases in between. The CDR3 reads CASSDYREYGYTF. The CDR3 DNA is TGTGCCAGCAGTGATTACAGGGAGTATGGCTACACCTTC.

This clone appeared a single time. The rearrangement uses TRBV6-2 or TRBV6-3 and TRBJ2-3; no reliable D call. Trimming removed 3 bases at V and 1 base at J, with 11 bases between. The CDR3 sequence is 15 residues long. Per germline, CDR1 MNHEY and CDR2 SVGEGT. The CDR3 DNA follows: TGTGCCAGCAGTTATGGTCTGGCAGGCACAGATACGCAGTATTTT. Protein product: CASSYGLAGTDTQYF.

V usage is TRBV19 and J usage is TRBJ2-2; D is unclear. This CDR3 has 14 amino acids. The ends were cut back, 5 bases at V and 0 bases at J, with 7 bases in the middle. The germline gives CDR1 LNHDA, CDR2 SQIVND (reference sequence). CDR3 loop: CASSEQANTGELFF. CDR3 DNA: TGTGCCAGTAGTGAGCAGGCGAACACCGGGGAGCTGTTTTTT.

V usage is TRBV7-3 and J usage is TRBJ2-1; D is ambiguous. Germline V CDR1 and CDR2: SGHTA, FQGTGA. This CDR3 comprises 12 residues. V lost 2 bases and J 5 bases, leaving 4 bases between the germline ends. CDR3 in DNA: TGTGCCAGCAGCTTAGGGGACAATGAGCAGTTCTTC. This codes for CASSLGDNEQFF. Together with reference TRBV7-3 and TRBJ2-1, the CDR3 gives the full variable domain: GAGVSQTPSNKVTEKGKYVELRCDPISGHTALYWYRQSLGQGPEFLIYFQGTGAADDSGLPNDRFFAVRPEGSVSTLKIQRTERGDSAVYLCASSLGDNEQFFGPGTRLTVL.

In this sample, this clone turned up once. CDR3 nucleotide sequence: TGTGCCAGCAGTGAATTCAGGGGGCGGATGGACACCGGGGAGCTGTTTTTT. This translates into CASSEFRGRMDTGELFF. V gene TRBV25-1 combines with J gene TRBJ2-2, with TRBD1 matching over 8 bases. The CDR3 totals 17 residues. From germline, CDR1 is MGHDK and CDR2 SYGVNS. V was clipped by 1 base and J by 3 bases; unmatched bases: 7.

This chain uses TRBV5-1 with TRBJ2-2, with 11 bases that match TRBD2. Per germline, CDR1 SGHRS and CDR2 YFSETQ. The J segment lost 6 bases and the V segment lost 0 bases, leaving 4 bases of the junction unmatched. CDR3 size: 16 residues. CDR3 protein: CASSLVLAGGAGELFF. CDR3 bases: TGCGCCAGCAGCTTGGTCTTAGCGGGAGGGGCCGGGGAGCTGTTTTTT.

The chain joins TRBV5-8 to TRBJ1-5; D is perhaps TRBD1 (5 bases). CDR1 SGHTS and CDR2 YDEGEE come from the germline V gene. Trimming left V 3 bases short and J 3 bases short, with 13 bases between. The CDR3 is 15 residues long. CDR3 nucleotides: TGTGCCAGCAGCTCCAGGGTCGCCTCCAATCAGCCCCAGCATTTT. The encoded protein is CASSSRVASNQPQHF.